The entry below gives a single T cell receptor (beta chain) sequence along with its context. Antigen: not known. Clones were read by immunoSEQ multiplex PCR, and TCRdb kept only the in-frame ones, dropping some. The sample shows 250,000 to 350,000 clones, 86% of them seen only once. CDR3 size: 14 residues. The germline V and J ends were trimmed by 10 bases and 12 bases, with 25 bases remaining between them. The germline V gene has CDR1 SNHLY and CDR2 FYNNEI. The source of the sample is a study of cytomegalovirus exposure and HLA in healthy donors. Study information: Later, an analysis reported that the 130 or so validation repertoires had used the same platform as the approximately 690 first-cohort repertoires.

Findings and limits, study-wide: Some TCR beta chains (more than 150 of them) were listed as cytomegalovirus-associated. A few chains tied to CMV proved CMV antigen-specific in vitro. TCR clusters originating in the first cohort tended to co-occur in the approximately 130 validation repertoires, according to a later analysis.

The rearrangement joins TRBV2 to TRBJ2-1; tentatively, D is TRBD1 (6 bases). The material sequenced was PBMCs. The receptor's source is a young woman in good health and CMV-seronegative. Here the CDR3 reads CANEHPRTEEAQFF. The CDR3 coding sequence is TGTGCCAACGAGCACCCACGGACAGAGGAAGCGCAGTTCTTC.